This T cell receptor (beta chain) was observed in a study of CD8 T cells in ankylosing spondylitis. Study-level findings and limits: Reports say disease-linked clones showed up significantly more in matched ankylosing spondylitis synovial fluid. Reactive arthritis synovial fluid and blood were previously reported to contain some motif variants. Typical of ankylosing spondylitis blood, it appeared, was a TCR beta motif of 7 or 8 highly homologous variants.

Libraries of TCR beta came from quantitative 5'-RACE with molecular barcodes. TCRdb reprocessed the 5' RACE reads via MiXCR and lists one record per CDR3 protein. This table holds 350,000 to 450,000 distinct CDR3 sequences, roughly 26% found once. Deletions cut 0 bases from V and 4 bases from J, with 7 bases between. The CDR3 totals 14 residues. Germline CDR1 and CDR2: MNHNS and SASEGT. A word on this clonotype: The antigen remains undetermined.

The TCR was taken from a male donor with ankylosing spondylitis. V and J are TRBV6-1 and TRBJ2-1; D is possibly TRBD1 or TRBD2 (5 bases each). The sequencing sample was made of blood, either unsorted or a sorted T cell fraction (not recorded which). The CDR3 DNA reads as TGTGCCAGCAGTGAAGCGGGACCGTACAATGAGCAGTTCTTC. It yields the protein CASSEAGPYNEQFF.